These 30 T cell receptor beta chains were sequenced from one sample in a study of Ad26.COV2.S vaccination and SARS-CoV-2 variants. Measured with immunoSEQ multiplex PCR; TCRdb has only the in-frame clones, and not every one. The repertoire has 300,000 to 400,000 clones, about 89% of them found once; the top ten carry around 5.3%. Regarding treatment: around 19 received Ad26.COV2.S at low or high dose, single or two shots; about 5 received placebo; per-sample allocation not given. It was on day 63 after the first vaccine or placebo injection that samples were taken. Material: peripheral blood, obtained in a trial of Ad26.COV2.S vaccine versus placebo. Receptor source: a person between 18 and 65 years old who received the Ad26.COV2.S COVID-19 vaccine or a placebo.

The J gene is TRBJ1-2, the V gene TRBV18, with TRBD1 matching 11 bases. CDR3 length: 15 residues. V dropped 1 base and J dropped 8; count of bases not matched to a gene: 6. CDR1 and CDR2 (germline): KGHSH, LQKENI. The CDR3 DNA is TGTGCCAGCTCACCACGACGGACAGGGGGCACAGGCTACACCTTC. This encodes CASSPRRTGGTGYTF. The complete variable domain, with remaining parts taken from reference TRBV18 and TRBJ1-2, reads NAGVMQNPRHLVRRRGQEARLRCSPMKGHSHVYWYRQLPEEGLKFMVYLQKENIIDESGMPKERFSAEFPKEGPSILRIQQVVRGDSAAYFCASSPRRTGGTGYTFGSGTRLTVV.

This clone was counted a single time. CDR3 in DNA: TGTGCCAGCACCCCTCGTGGATCCCACAATGAGCAGTTCTTC. The encoded protein is CASTPRGSHNEQFF. The chain links TRBV6-6 to TRBJ2-1; D gene ambiguous. Germline V gene lookup returns CDR1 MNHNY and CDR2 SVGAGI (reference sequence). The CDR3 is made up of 14 amino acids. Between the trimmed V and J ends, which lost 7 bases and 5 bases, there was a span of 15 bases.

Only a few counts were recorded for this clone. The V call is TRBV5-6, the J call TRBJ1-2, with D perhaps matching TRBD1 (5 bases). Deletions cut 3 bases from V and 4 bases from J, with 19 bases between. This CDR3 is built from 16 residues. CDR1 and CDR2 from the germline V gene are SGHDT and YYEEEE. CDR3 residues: CASSSGPGGEIYGYTF. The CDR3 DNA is TGTGCCAGCAGCTCCGGGCCGGGGGGAGAGATCTATGGCTACACCTTC.

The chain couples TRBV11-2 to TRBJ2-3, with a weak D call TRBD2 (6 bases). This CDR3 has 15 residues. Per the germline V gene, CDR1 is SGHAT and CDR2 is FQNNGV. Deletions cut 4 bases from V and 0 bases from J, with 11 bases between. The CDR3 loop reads CASSSRRGSTDTQYF. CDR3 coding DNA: TGTGCCAGCAGCTCCCGGCGGGGTAGCACAGATACGCAGTATTTT.

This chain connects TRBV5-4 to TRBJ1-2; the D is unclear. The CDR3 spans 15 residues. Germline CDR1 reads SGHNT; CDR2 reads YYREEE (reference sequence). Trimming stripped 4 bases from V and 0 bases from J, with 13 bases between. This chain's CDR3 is CASSLDRRSNYGYTF. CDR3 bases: TGTGCCAGCAGCCTCGACCGCCGATCTAACTATGGCTACACCTTC.

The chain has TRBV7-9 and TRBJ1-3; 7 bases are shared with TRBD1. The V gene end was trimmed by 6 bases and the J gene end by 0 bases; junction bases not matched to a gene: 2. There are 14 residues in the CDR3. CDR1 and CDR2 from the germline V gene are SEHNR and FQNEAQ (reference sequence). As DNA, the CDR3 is TGTGCCAGCAGGGGGACAGACTCTGGAAACACCATATATTTT. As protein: CASRGTDSGNTIYF.

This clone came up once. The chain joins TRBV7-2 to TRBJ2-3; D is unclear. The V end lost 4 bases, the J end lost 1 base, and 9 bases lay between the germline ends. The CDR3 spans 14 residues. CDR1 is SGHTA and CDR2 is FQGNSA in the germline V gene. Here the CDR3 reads CASSSKGGTDTQYF. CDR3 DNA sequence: TGTGCCAGCAGCTCAAAAGGAGGCACAGATACGCAGTATTTT.

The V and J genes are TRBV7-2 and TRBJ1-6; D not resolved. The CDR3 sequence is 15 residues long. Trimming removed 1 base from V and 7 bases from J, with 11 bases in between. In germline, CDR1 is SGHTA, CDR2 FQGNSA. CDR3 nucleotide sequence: TGTGCCAGCAGCTTAGTTCTAGGGATCAATTCACCCCTCCACTTT. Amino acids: CASSLVLGINSPLHF.

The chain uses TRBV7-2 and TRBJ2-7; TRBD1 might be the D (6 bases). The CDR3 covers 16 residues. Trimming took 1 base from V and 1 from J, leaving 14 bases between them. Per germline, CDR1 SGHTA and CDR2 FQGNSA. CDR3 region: CASSLGDAGESYEQYF. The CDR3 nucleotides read TGTGCCAGCAGCTTAGGTGATGCAGGGGAATCCTACGAGCAGTACTTC. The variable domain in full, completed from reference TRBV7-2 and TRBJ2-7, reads GAGVSQSPSNKVTEKGKDVELRCDPISGHTALYWYRQSLGQGLEFLIYFQGNSAPDKSGLPSDRFSAERTGGSVSTLTIQRTQQEDSAVYLCASSLGDAGESYEQYFGPGTRLTVT.

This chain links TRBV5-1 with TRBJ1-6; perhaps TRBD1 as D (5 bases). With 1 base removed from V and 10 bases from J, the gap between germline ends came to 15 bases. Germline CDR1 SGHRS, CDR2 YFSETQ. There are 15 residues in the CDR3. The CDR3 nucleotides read TGCGCCAGCAGCTTGAGGGGCAGGGAGGGATCACCCCTCCACTTT. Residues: CASSLRGREGSPLHF.

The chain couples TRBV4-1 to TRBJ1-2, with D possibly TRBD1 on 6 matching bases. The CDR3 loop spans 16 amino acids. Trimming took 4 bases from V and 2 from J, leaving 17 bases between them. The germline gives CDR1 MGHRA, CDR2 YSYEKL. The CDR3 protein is CASSRKNWGRNYGYTF. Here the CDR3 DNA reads TGCGCCAGCAGCCGAAAAAATTGGGGGCGCAACTATGGCTACACCTTC.

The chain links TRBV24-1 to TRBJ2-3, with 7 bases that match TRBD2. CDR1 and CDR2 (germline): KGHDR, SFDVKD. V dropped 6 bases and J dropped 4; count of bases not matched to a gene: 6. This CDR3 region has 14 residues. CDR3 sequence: CATSRGGSSDTQYF. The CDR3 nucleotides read TGTGCCACCAGTAGGGGCGGGAGCTCAGATACGCAGTATTTT.

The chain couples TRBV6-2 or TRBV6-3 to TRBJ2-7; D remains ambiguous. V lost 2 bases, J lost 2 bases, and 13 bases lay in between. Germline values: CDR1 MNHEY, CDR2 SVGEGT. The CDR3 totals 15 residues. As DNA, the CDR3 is TGTGCCAGCAGTTACCCCGGACGGTTTGCCTACGAGCAGTACTTC. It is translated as CASSYPGRFAYEQYF.

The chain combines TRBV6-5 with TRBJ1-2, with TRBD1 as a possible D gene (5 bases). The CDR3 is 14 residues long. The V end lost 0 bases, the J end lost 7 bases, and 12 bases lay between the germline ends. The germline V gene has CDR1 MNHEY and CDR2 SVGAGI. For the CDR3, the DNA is TGTGCCAGCAGTTACTCGGGCTCAGGGAGTGGCTACACCTTC. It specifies CASSYSGSGSGYTF.

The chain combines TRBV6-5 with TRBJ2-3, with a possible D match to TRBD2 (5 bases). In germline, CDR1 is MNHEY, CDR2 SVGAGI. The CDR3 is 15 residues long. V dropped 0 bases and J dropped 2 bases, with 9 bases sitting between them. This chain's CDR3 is CASSYSGGYTDTQYF. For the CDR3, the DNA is TGTGCCAGCAGTTACTCCGGCGGGTACACAGATACGCAGTATTTT.

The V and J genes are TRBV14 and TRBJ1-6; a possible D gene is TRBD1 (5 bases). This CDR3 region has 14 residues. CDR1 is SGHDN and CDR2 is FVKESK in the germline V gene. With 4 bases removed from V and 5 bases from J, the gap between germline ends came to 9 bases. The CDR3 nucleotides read TGTGCCAGCAGCCGCGGACAAGATAATTCACCCCTCCACTTT. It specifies CASSRGQDNSPLHF.

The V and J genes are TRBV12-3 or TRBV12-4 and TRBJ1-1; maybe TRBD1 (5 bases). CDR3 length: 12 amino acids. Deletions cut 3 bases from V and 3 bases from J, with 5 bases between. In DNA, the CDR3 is TGTGCCAGCAGTTTGGGGGACACTGAAGCTTTCTTT. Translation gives CASSLGDTEAFF.

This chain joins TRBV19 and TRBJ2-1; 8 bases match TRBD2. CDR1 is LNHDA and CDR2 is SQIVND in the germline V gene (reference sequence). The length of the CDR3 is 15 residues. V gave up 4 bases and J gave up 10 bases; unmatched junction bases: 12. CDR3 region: CASSTPGLGQKEQFF. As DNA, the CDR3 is TGTGCCAGTAGTACTCCGGGACTAGGGCAAAAAGAGCAGTTCTTC.

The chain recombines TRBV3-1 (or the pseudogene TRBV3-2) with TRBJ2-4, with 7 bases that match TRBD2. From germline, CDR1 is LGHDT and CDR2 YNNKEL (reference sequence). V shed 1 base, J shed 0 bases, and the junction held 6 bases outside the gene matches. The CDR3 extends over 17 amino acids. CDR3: CASSQGWGGLAKNIQYF. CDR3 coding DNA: TGTGCCAGCAGCCAAGGGTGGGGGGGACTAGCCAAAAACATTCAGTACTTC.

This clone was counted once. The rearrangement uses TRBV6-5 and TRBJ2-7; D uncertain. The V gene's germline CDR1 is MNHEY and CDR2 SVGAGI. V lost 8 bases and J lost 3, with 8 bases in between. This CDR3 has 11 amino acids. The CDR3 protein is CASGLHYEQYF. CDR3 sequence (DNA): TGTGCCAGCGGCCTACACTACGAGCAGTACTTC.

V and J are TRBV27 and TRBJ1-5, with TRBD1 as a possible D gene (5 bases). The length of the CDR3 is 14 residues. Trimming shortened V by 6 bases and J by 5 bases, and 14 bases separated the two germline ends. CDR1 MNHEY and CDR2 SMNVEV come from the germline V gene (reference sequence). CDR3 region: CASRIRSGYQPQHF. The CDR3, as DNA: TGTGCCAGCAGAATAAGGTCAGGGTATCAGCCCCAGCATTTT.

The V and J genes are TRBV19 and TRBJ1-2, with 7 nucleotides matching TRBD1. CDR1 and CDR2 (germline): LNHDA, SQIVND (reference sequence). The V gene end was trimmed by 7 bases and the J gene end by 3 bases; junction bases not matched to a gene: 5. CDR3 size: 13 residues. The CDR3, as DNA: TGTGCCAGTAATACAGGGGCCTACTATGGCTACACCTTC. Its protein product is CASNTGAYYGYTF.

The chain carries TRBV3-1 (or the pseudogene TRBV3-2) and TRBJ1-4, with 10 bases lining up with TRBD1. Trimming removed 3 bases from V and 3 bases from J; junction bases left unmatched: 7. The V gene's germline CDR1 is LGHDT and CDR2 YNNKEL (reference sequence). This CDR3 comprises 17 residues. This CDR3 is CASSQRDRGSSNEKLFF. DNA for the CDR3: TGTGCCAGCAGCCAGCGGGACAGGGGCTCATCTAATGAAAAACTGTTTTTT.

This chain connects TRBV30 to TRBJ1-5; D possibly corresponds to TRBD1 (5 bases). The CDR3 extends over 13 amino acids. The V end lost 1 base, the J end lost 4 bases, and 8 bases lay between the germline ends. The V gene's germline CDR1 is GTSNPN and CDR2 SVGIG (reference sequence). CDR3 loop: CAWSAGMNQPQHF. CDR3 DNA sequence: TGTGCCTGGAGTGCAGGGATGAATCAGCCCCAGCATTTT. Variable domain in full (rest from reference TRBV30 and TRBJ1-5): SQTIHQWPATLVQPVGSPLSLECTVEGTSNPNLYWYRQAAGRGLQLLFYSVGIGQISSEVPQNLSASRPQDRQFILSSKKLLLSDSGFYLCAWSAGMNQPQHFGDGTRLSIL.

In DNA, the CDR3 is TGTGCCACCAGTGACCGATTGATGAGCGTAAGGTACTTC. As protein: CATSDRLMSVRYF. The rearrangement joins TRBV24-1 to TRBJ2-5; D is ambiguous. The ends were cut back, 4 bases at V and 13 bases at J, with 18 bases in the middle. Germline values: CDR1 KGHDR, CDR2 SFDVKD. The CDR3 totals 13 residues.

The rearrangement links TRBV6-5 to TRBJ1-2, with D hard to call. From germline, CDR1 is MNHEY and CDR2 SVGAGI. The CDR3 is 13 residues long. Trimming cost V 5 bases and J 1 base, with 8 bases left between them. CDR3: CASSPDINYGYTF. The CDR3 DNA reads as TGTGCCAGCAGTCCCGACATTAACTATGGCTACACCTTC.

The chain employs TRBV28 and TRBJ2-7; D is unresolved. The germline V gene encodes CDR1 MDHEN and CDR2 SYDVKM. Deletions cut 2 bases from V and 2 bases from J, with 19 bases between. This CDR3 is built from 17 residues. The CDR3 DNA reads TGTGCCAGCAGTTTAAACCGGCGTACCTCTCTTACCTACGAGCAGTACTTC. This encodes CASSLNRRTSLTYEQYF.

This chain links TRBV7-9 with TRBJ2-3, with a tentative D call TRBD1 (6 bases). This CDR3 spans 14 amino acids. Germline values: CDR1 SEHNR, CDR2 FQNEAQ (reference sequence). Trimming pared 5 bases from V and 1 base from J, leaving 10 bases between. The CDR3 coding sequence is TGTGCCAGCAGCCTTTGGACAGGCACAGATACGCAGTATTTT. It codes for CASSLWTGTDTQYF.

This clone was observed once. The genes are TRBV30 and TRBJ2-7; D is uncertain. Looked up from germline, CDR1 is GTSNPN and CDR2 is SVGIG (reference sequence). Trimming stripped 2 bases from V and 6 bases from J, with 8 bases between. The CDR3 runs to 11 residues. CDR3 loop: CAWSKSREQYF. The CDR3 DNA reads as TGTGCCTGGAGTAAATCGCGCGAGCAGTACTTC. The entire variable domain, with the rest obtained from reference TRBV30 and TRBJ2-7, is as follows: SQTIHQWPATLVQPVGSPLSLECTVEGTSNPNLYWYRQAAGRGLQLLFYSVGIGQISSEVPQNLSASRPQDRQFILSSKKLLLSDSGFYLCAWSKSREQYFGPGTRLTVT.

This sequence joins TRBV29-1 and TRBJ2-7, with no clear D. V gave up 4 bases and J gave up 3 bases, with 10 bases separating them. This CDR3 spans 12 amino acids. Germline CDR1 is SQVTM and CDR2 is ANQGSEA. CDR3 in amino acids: CSVGKQFYEQYF. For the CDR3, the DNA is TGCAGCGTTGGGAAACAGTTCTACGAGCAGTACTTC.